This is a list of T cell receptor beta chains from one sample in a study of PD-L1 blockade in urothelial cancer. Produced via immunoSEQ multiplex PCR; TCRdb's table is partial and in-frame only. The table has 68,000 or so clones, roughly four fifths seen once; the top ten hold roughly 5%. Sequencing used PBMCs, obtained around atezolizumab (anti-PD-L1) treatment. Source of these receptors: a man aged 65 to 79 with urothelial cancer. The CDR3 runs from the conserved cysteine through the conserved F or W. A D gene is named only where the DNA matches it firmly. Clone size, where shown, is once, few, many, or a class for clones that have expanded.

j_call,v_call,d_call,clone_size,cdr3_nt,cdr3_aa
TRBJ1-6,TRBV10-1,.,few,TGCGCCAGCAGTGAGGGTGATAACGGTTCACCCCTCCACTTT,CASSEGDNGSPLHF
TRBJ2-7,TRBV11-1,TRBD2,.,TGTGCCAGCAGCTTAGATCTAGCGGCCTACGAGCAGTACTTC,CASSLDLAAYEQYF
TRBJ2-3,TRBV5-4,.,.,TGTGCCAGCAGCTTGGACAGGGTGACCCATGGGCAGTATTTT,CASSLDRVTHGQYF
TRBJ1-2,TRBV9,TRBD1,.,TGTGCCAGCAGCGCGCCGTCGGGACAGGGGGCGGGGGGCTACACCTTC,CASSAPSGQGAGGYTF
TRBJ2-5,TRBV6-5,.,.,TGTGCCAGCAGTTACCGGTGGTCGGAGACCCAGTACTTC,CASSYRWSETQYF
TRBJ1-5,TRBV6-5,.,.,TGTGCCAGCAGAACAAAAGGGGTCCCCCAGCATTTT,CASRTKGVPQHF
TRBJ1-5,TRBV2,.,.,TGTGCCAGCAAGGGGGATCCTCAGCCCCAGCATTTT,CASKGDPQPQHF
TRBJ1-4,TRBV4-2,.,.,TGTGCCAGCAGCCCCCAGATACAAGCGGATGAAAAACTGTTTTTT,CASSPQIQADEKLFF
TRBJ2-5,TRBV20-1,.,few,TGCAGTGCTCGGCAAGAGACCCAGTACTTC,CSARQETQYF
TRBJ2-3,TRBV10-3,.,.,TGTGCCATCACCAGGGGCGGCACAGATACGCAGTATTTT,CAITRGGTDTQYF
TRBJ2-1,TRBV7-6,TRBD2,.,TGTGCCAGCAGCCCCCGCCCTCTAGCGGGGGGGCAGAATGAGCAGTTCTTC,CASSPRPLAGGQNEQFF
TRBJ2-6,TRBV7-8,.,.,TGTGCCAGCACCATCCAGGGGGGGGCCAACGTCCTGACTTTC,CASTIQGGANVLTF
TRBJ2-1,TRBV19,TRBD2,once,TGTGCCAGTAGTACCGGACTAGCGGGGGGGGAGCAGTTCTTC,CASSTGLAGGEQFF
TRBJ2-1,TRBV11-3,TRBD2,.,TGTGCCAGCAGCTTAGTTAGCGGGGGATTGGGGGAGCAGTTCTTC,CASSLVSGGLGEQFF
TRBJ2-7,TRBV7-8,.,.,TGTGCCAGCAGCTTAGGGCCGGGTGGGGGCGGATACGAGCAGTACTTC,CASSLGPGGGGYEQYF
TRBJ1-4,TRBV6-6,.,.,TGTGCCAGCAGTTCCAACGGGGGGGGAAGTGAAAAACTGTTTTTT,CASSSNGGGSEKLFF
TRBJ2-7,TRBV10-3,.,.,TGTGCCATCAGTGAGCAGGGTTACGAGCAGTACTTC,CAISEQGYEQYF
TRBJ1-1,TRBV19,.,.,TGTGCCAGTAGTATTGAGAGGGGGACTGAAGCTTTCTTT,CASSIERGTEAFF
TRBJ2-7,TRBV5-1,TRBD1,.,TGCGCCAGCACCGGACAGGGTGGCTACGAGCAGTACTTC,CASTGQGGYEQYF
TRBJ2-5,TRBV19,TRBD2,.,TGTGCCAGTAGTATAAGCGGGAGGACGGGGGAGACCCAGTACTTC,CASSISGRTGETQYF
TRBJ1-4,TRBV5-1,.,.,TGCGCCAGCAGCCCTGAGGGGGAGGGTGAAAAACTGTTTTTT,CASSPEGEGEKLFF
TRBJ2-7,TRBV30,TRBD1,.,TGTGCCTGTGGACAGGGGGGACTCTACGAGCAGTACTTC,CACGQGGLYEQYF
TRBJ2-7,TRBV6-1,.,.,TGTGCCAGCGGATTCCCGGAGACGTCCTACGAGCAGTACTTC,CASGFPETSYEQYF
TRBJ2-5,TRBV5-1,.,.,TGCGCCAGCAGCTTGGGAGGGCAACCTAACCAAGAGACCCAGTACTTC,CASSLGGQPNQETQYF
TRBJ1-1,TRBV9,.,once,TGTGCCAGCAGTGGCGGGAGCGCCCGGGGGACTGAAGCTTTCTTT,CASSGGSARGTEAFF
TRBJ2-1,TRBV6-5,.,.,TGTGCCAGCAGGACGACTAGAAGGTCCTACAATGAGCAGTTCTTC,CASRTTRRSYNEQFF
TRBJ2-2,TRBV5-8,.,.,TGTGCCAGCACCCCGGGACAGAACACCGGGGAGCTGTTTTTT,CASTPGQNTGELFF
TRBJ2-7,TRBV19,TRBD1,.,TGTGCCAGTAGTAAGGACAGGGAGACCTACGAGCAGTACTTC,CASSKDRETYEQYF
TRBJ1-6,TRBV5-4,.,.,TGTGCCAGCAGCTTGGTAGGACAGCCGTCGCCCCTCCACTTT,CASSLVGQPSPLHF
TRBJ2-3,TRBV9,.,.,TGTGCCAGCAGCGTAGGGAGTTCGGGAGTGGGCACAGATACGCAGTATTTT,CASSVGSSGVGTDTQYF
TRBJ1-2,TRBV19,TRBD1,.,TGTGCCAGTAGTTTGTCCGGGACAGGGTCTGGCGGCTACACCTTC,CASSLSGTGSGGYTF
TRBJ2-7,TRBV5-4,.,.,TGTGCCAGCAGCTTAAGGGGCCCTCACGAGGAGCAGTACTTC,CASSLRGPHEEQYF
TRBJ2-3,TRBV5-1,TRBD2,.,TGCGCCAGCAGTTCTCCGGGACTAGCGGGTGATACGCAGTATTTT,CASSSPGLAGDTQYF
TRBJ2-5,TRBV5-6,TRBD1,.,TGTGCCAGCAGCTTTGACAGGGGGCGGGAGACCCAGTACTTC,CASSFDRGRETQYF
TRBJ1-4,TRBV9,.,.,TGTGCCAGCAGCCCAGGGGTCTTTGCAACTAATGAAAAACTGTTTTTT,CASSPGVFATNEKLFF